This T cell receptor (beta chain) was recorded in a study of control samples from healthy donors and cancer patients. Generated by immunoSEQ multiplex PCR, the TCRdb table keeps only in-frame clones and is missing some. This table holds approximately 190,000 clones. The clonotype originates from a woman younger than 45 in good health. Sequenced input: blood.

CDR3 protein: CASSQVSSANLYNEQFF. CDR3 sequence (DNA): TGCGCCAGCAGCCAAGTCTCCTCAGCCAACCTCTACAATGAGCAGTTCTTC. This chain joins TRBV4-3 and TRBJ2-1, with unresolved D. The germline V gene has CDR1 LGHNA and CDR2 YSLEER. The CDR3 is 17 amino acids. The V gene lost 1 base and the J gene lost 3 bases, with 16 bases spanning the gap.